This entry features one T cell receptor (beta chain) sequence. The antigen is unknown. This sample was taken from a study of blood T cells in healthy people across ages. Broader study findings: Unsorted PBMCs blocked a conclusive comparison of naive and antigen-experienced cells.

With V trimmed by 1 base and J by 5 bases, 7 bases remained unmatched. The germline CDR1 and CDR2 sequences are KGHSH and LQKENI. The CDR3 spans 17 residues. Next came a second PCR, run for about 7 to 12 cycles, which used a sample-barcoded 5' primer along with a J-beta primer mix. TCRdb called the 5' RACE reads again in MiXCR, with one record for every CDR3 protein. The sample has 920,000 or so distinct CDR3 sequences, under 55% seen once. Sequencing was performed on blood. The V and J genes are TRBV18 and TRBJ2-1; TRBD2 matches 11 bases. The TCR comes from a woman aged 55-69 years in good health. CDR3 sequence reads: CASSPLAGGPRNNEQFF. The CDR3 coding sequence is TGTGCCAGCTCACCACTAGCGGGAGGGCCTAGGAACAATGAGCAGTTCTTC.